This TCR beta chain was sequenced for a study of control samples from healthy donors and cancer patients. The method was immunoSEQ multiplex PCR; TCRdb's version includes in-frame clones alone and lacks a portion of them. The sample records 90,000 to 150,000 clones, 88% being singletons. This CDR3 is 15 amino acids long. Germline values: CDR1 MNHEY, CDR2 SVGAGI. Trimming took off 7 bases at V and 8 bases at J, with 20 bases between the two ends. This chain connects TRBV6-5 to TRBJ1-4, with a tentative D call TRBD1 (5 bases). Sequenced: blood. This TCR came from a man between 35 and 55 years old in good health. The CDR3, as DNA: TGTGCCAGCAAGGAGGGGCTAGCGGGGAAGGAAAAACTGTTTTTT. Protein: CASKEGLAGKEKLFF.